The sequence of this T cell receptor (beta chain) was determined in a study of T cells after somatic rescue of genetic block. Sequencing used immunoSEQ multiplex PCR; TCRdb keeps in-frame clones, though not all of them. In the table there are 100,000 to 120,000 clones, over 80% of which are singletons. Germline CDR1 SGHKS, CDR2 YYEKEE (reference sequence). The CDR3 extends over 15 amino acids. Trimming removed 0 bases at V and 4 bases at J, with 13 bases between. What was sequenced was peripheral blood mononuclear cells (PBMCs). This TCR was sampled from a woman aged 18 to 35. The V call is TRBV5-5, the J call TRBJ1-2, with D perhaps TRBD1 (5 bases). The CDR3 sequence is CASSLGGGSRYGYTF. CDR3 nucleotide sequence: TGTGCCAGCAGCTTGGGGGGCGGGAGCCGCTATGGCTACACCTTC.